The next 4 T cell receptor beta chains were all read from a single sample in a study of blood T cell repertoires in COVID-19. The repertoire was sequenced with immunoSEQ multiplex PCR; TCRdb's copy has only in-frame clones and lacks some. The sample has about 370,000 clones, roughly nine tenths seen once. Sequencing was carried out using PBMCs or T cells enriched from blood (not recorded which). These receptors all stem from a man aged 18 to 29 who had recovered from COVID-19.

This clone occurred a few times. V and J are TRBV6-5 and TRBJ2-7; D not certain. CDR1 and CDR2 from the germline V gene are MNHEY and SVGAGI. Trimming took 8 bases from V and 2 from J, leaving 13 bases between them. The CDR3 is 13 residues long. The CDR3 sequence is CASAPSAAYEQYF. CDR3 sequence (DNA): TGTGCCAGCGCCCCCTCGGCGGCCTACGAGCAGTACTTC.

The chain has TRBV29-1 and TRBJ1-2, with 9 nucleotides matching TRBD1. The germline gives CDR1 SQVTM, CDR2 ANQGSEA. J gave up 7 bases and V 1 base, and 4 bases lay outside the gene matches. CDR3 length equals 13 residues. CDR3 nucleotides: TGCAGCGTTGAAGTACAGGGGGCGGGTGGCTACACCTTC. Its translation: CSVEVQGAGGYTF.

The rearrangement links TRBV6-5 to TRBJ2-1; D not certain. The germline V gene encodes CDR1 MNHEY and CDR2 SVGAGI. Trimming pared 8 bases from V and 2 bases from J, leaving 10 bases between. The CDR3 consists of 13 residues. The CDR3 DNA is TGTGCCAGCTCTCCGGTTACCTACAATGAGCAGTTCTTC. This encodes CASSPVTYNEQFF.

This clone was detected only once. The chain uses TRBV2 and TRBJ1-2, with no clear D. Germline lookup yields CDR1 SNHLY and CDR2 FYNNEI. CDR3 length equals 13 residues. V was pared by 6 bases and J by 8 bases, with 16 bases between. The CDR3 sequence: CASRLTGLEGYTF. The CDR3 DNA sequence: TGTGCCAGCAGACTCACCGGACTAGAGGGCTACACCTTC.